This T cell receptor (beta chain) comes out of a study of cytomegalovirus exposure and HLA in healthy donors. Findings of the study overall: HLA alleles showed associations with 16,951 TCR beta sequences in a later analysis, at a 0.05 false discovery rate. In a later analysis, TCR association rates varied by HLA locus: DRB1 most, HLA-C fewest. Later analysis revealed greater clonal expansion in HLA-associated TCR beta chains than in equally common others.

This clone is termed large. Its antigen is still unknown. This sample also contains other DNA sequences that code for the same CDR3. The PCR contained 60 Vbeta and 13 Jbeta primers. Only in-frame clones appear in the TCRdb table, and some are missing; sequencing was by immunoSEQ multiplex PCR. The top ten clones hold about 1.8% of a sample with 200,000 to 250,000 clones, approximately 79% of them seen once. CDR1 and CDR2 from the germline V gene are MNHNS and SASEGT. Losses at the gene ends were 1 base for V and 4 bases for J; bases not matched to a gene: 2. The CDR3 is made up of 15 amino acids. Among the donors, all were healthy bone marrow donors.

This sequence joins TRBV6-1 and TRBJ2-1; 9 bases are a match to TRBD2. Sequencing used PBMCs. This TCR came from a man in his fifties in good health and CMV-seronegative. The DNA for the CDR3 is TGTGCCAGCAGTGAAGGACTAGCGGAGTACAATGAGCAGTTCTTC. It is translated as CASSEGLAEYNEQFF.